This TCR beta chain was obtained from a study of T cells after yellow fever vaccination. Regarding the study as a whole: Weaker in magnitude, the secondary response showed a faster peak on day 5 versus 15. A small proportion of clonotypes was detected in both the CD4 and CD8 compartments.

TCRdb used MiXCR to reprocess the 5' RACE reads, holding one entry per CDR3 protein. The sample has 350,000 or so distinct CDR3 sequences, 8.1% seen once. This clonotype has only a few counts. Its antigen is currently unknown. CDR1 MNHNS and CDR2 SASEGT come from the germline V gene. Losses at the gene ends were 5 bases for V and 7 bases for J; bases not matched to a gene: 9. The CDR3 sequence is 15 residues long. The source is a man aged 18-30 years who received the YFV17D yellow fever vaccine. V usage is TRBV6-1 and J usage is TRBJ2-2; 8 bases fit TRBD1. This specimen was PBMCs, taken approximately 40 days after the first yellow fever vaccination. DNA of the CDR3: TGTGCCAGCAGTCCCGGCCCGACAGGGGTCGGGGAGCTGTTTTTT. Amino acids: CASSPGPTGVGELFF.